Reported below is one T cell receptor beta chain. No antigen is known for it. The germline gives CDR1 LGHNT, CDR2 FRNRAP. Trimming took 1 base from V and 4 from J, leaving 10 bases between them. CDR3 length: 14 residues. The data were taken from a study of T cell responses to AZD1222 COVID-19 vaccine. Study outcomes and limitations: White British donors predominated, females outnumbered males, and clonal diversity was possibly underestimated. Repertoire sampling was restricted to post-peak T cell response timepoints.

Only in-frame clones appear in the TCRdb table, and some are missing; sequencing was by immunoSEQ multiplex PCR. The table has approximately 60,000 clones, roughly 88% seen once. This sequence originates from an adult in good health. The chain has TRBV12-5 and TRBJ1-2; D remains ambiguous. The source was peripheral blood, collected on day 0 of AZD1222 vaccination. This CDR3 is CASGLGHQSYGYTF. In DNA form, the CDR3 reads TGTGCTAGTGGTTTGGGACACCAGAGCTATGGCTACACCTTC.